This TCR beta chain was identified in a study of CD8 T cells in ankylosing spondylitis. This clonotype has only a few counts. Antigen specificity is unknown. The CDR3 runs to 15 residues. Regarding the study as a whole: Disease-associated clones were reportedly significantly overrepresented in matched ankylosing spondylitis synovial fluid. Within peripheral blood, clones linked to disease were CD8+ and relatively rare. One TCR beta motif, made up of under ten highly homologous variants, appeared characteristic of ankylosing spondylitis blood. Reports of some motif variants in reactive arthritis synovial fluid and blood predate this one.

For TCR beta, libraries came from quantitative 5'-RACE with molecular barcodes. Each CDR3 protein is one row after TCRdb ran MiXCR on the 5' RACE reads. The table has under 850,000 distinct CDR3 sequences, roughly 19% seen once. Sequencing was performed on blood, either unsorted or a sorted T cell fraction (not recorded which). The clonotype comes from a male donor with ankylosing spondylitis. This rearrangement joins TRBV21-1 to TRBJ2-3; the listed D gene, TRBD2, was not tested against the DNA. TRBV21-1 is described as a pseudogene. The CDR3: CASSKQAGGTDTQYF. The CDR3 DNA reads as TGTGCCAGCAGCAAACAAGCGGGGGGCACAGATACGCAGTATTTT.